Listed here are 25 T cell receptor beta chains from one sample, sequenced in a study of beta chain features in type 1 diabetes. Overall study results and limits: Within each of all four CD4+ subsets, Type 1 diabetes patients had TCRB CDR3s that were moderately but significantly shorter.

The antigens for these receptors are not known. Expressed TCRB transcripts were sequenced because the isolated RNA had all been reverse transcribed beforehand. Generated by immunoSEQ multiplex PCR, the TCRdb table keeps only in-frame clones and is missing some. The table includes a few hundred thousand clones, approximately 14% detected once. The specimen sequenced was naive CD4+ T cells from blood. The receptors here all came from a man aged 30 to 39 with type 1 diabetes.

The sample holds a few counts of this clone. J is TRBJ1-1 and V is TRBV23-1; TRBD1 agrees at 7 bases. TRBV23-1 belongs to the ORF category, with a function that is uncertain. V gave up 6 bases and J gave up 6 bases; unmatched junction bases: 7. This CDR3 region has 13 residues. CDR3 amino acids: CASSLIRGAEAFF. The CDR3 DNA follows: TGCGCCAGCAGCCTAATCAGGGGGGCTGAAGCTTTCTTT.

The J gene is TRBJ1-2, the V gene TRBV10-3; D is uncertain. CDR1 is ENHRY and CDR2 is SYGVKD in the germline V gene. The V end was cut by 2 bases, the J end by 7 bases, with 20 bases between. CDR3 length: 16 amino acids. Written as DNA, the CDR3 is TGTGCCATCAGTGAGGTGTTTCCCGGGTATCAAGCTGGCTACACCTTC. Translated, it gives CAISEVFPGYQAGYTF.

J is TRBJ2-5 and V is TRBV28; 10 bases line up with TRBD1. Germline CDR1 MDHEN, CDR2 SYDVKM. V lost 4 bases, J lost 4 bases, and 3 bases stayed unmatched. The CDR3 covers 14 residues. The CDR3 loop reads CASSSGDRGETQYF. CDR3 in DNA: TGTGCCAGCAGTTCAGGGGACAGGGGAGAGACCCAGTACTTC.

The rearrangement joins TRBV30 to TRBJ1-5; the D is unclear. This CDR3 contains 13 residues. The V end lost 3 bases, the J end lost 0 bases, and 6 bases lay between the germline ends. Germline V gene lookup returns CDR1 GTSNPN and CDR2 SVGIG (reference sequence). CDR3 protein: CAWSRDSNQPQHF. In nucleotides, the CDR3 is TGTGCCTGGAGCCGGGATAGCAATCAGCCCCAGCATTTT.

Only a few counts were recorded for this clone. The V call is TRBV9, the J call TRBJ2-2; a possible D gene is TRBD2 (5 bases). CDR3 length: 17 amino acids. V was shortened by 0 bases and J by 0 bases, with 12 bases between the two germline ends. In germline, CDR1 is SGDLS, CDR2 YYNGEE. The DNA of the CDR3 is TGTGCCAGCAGCGTAGTGGGGAGCCCTGCGAACACCGGGGAGCTGTTTTTT. It yields the protein CASSVVGSPANTGELFF. Based on the CDR3 plus reference TRBV9 and TRBJ2-2, the full variable domain is DSGVTQTPKHLITATGQRVTLRCSPRSGDLSVYWYQQSLDQGLQFLIQYYNGEERAKGNILERFSAQQFPDLHSELNLSSLELGDSALYFCASSVVGSPANTGELFFGEGSRLTVL.

The rearrangement joins TRBV30 to TRBJ1-1; 12 bases match TRBD1. The CDR3 spans 15 residues. Germline-derived CDR1 and CDR2 are GTSNPN and SVGIG (reference sequence). J lost 5 bases, V lost 1 base, and 5 bases had no gene match. Here the CDR3 DNA reads TGTGCCTGGAGTGACAGGGACAGGGGGCGGACTGAAGCTTTCTTT. This codes for CAWSDRDRGRTEAFF.

This clone was counted between two and nine times. V gene TRBV7-9 combines with J gene TRBJ1-5, with TRBD1 matching 7 bases. There are 16 residues in the CDR3. The J segment lost 4 bases and the V segment lost 1 base, leaving 7 bases of the junction unmatched. Germline assignment: CDR1 SEHNR and CDR2 FQNEAQ (reference sequence). In DNA, the CDR3 is TGTGCCAGCAGCTTAGGCGTGGGACAGATTAATCAGCCCCAGCATTTT. Encoded protein: CASSLGVGQINQPQHF.

The sample holds a few counts of this clone. V is TRBV5-4 and J is TRBJ2-5, with D perhaps matching TRBD2 (5 bases). This CDR3 contains 15 residues. Germline assignment: CDR1 SGHNT and CDR2 YYREEE (reference sequence). Trimming shortened V by 4 bases and J by 3 bases, and 16 bases separated the two germline ends. As DNA, the CDR3 is TGTGCCAGCAGCATGCTAGGGTTGGAGGAAGAGACCCAGTACTTC. Encoded protein: CASSMLGLEEETQYF.

The CDR3 DNA is TGTGCCAGCAGCACGCGACAGGGTGGGGAGCAGTACTTC. This codes for CASSTRQGGEQYF. The chain recombines TRBV7-2 with TRBJ2-7; TRBD1 aligns across 7 bases. This CDR3 is 13 amino acids long. Germline V CDR1 and CDR2: SGHTA, FQGNSA. With V trimmed by 5 bases and J by 7 bases, 8 bases remained unmatched.

Only a few counts were recorded for this clone. V gene TRBV9 combines with J gene TRBJ2-1, with 7 bases lining up with TRBD2. V lost 0 bases, J lost 0 bases, and 6 bases stayed unmatched. The V gene's germline CDR1 is SGDLS and CDR2 YYNGEE. The CDR3 has 17 amino acids. Here the CDR3 reads CASSVGLLANSYNEQFF. DNA for the CDR3: TGTGCCAGCAGCGTAGGACTACTAGCGAACTCCTACAATGAGCAGTTCTTC.

The genes are TRBV28 and TRBJ1-1; D remains ambiguous. V dropped 8 bases and J dropped 6 bases, with 10 bases sitting between them. The V gene's germline CDR1 is MDHEN and CDR2 SYDVKM. There are 11 residues in the CDR3. CDR3: CASGPIPEAFF. DNA for the CDR3: TGTGCCAGCGGCCCCATCCCTGAAGCTTTCTTT.

This chain links TRBV6-5 with TRBJ2-1; 9 nucleotides agree with TRBD2. J was trimmed by 7 bases and V by 4 bases; bases with no gene match: 8. This CDR3 is built from 15 residues. Per germline, CDR1 MNHEY and CDR2 SVGAGI. As DNA, the CDR3 is TGTGCCAGCAGTTCAGCGGGAGGCTTGACAAATGAGCAGTTCTTC. As protein: CASSSAGGLTNEQFF.

This clone was counted a few times. This chain connects TRBV6-4 to TRBJ2-2, with D possibly matching TRBD2 (7 bases). V was trimmed by 7 bases and J by 2 bases, leaving 11 bases between them. This CDR3 region has 14 residues. Germline V lookup: CDR1 MRHNA, CDR2 SNTAGT. The CDR3: CASKSGTNTGELFF. Here the CDR3 DNA reads TGTGCCAGCAAGAGCGGGACAAACACCGGGGAGCTGTTTTTT.

V gene TRBV6-1 combines with J gene TRBJ2-7; D might be TRBD1 (6 bases). This CDR3 contains 14 residues. Trimming took 5 bases from V and 3 from J, leaving 14 bases between them. The germline V gene has CDR1 MNHNS and CDR2 SASEGT. CDR3 nucleotide sequence: TGTGCCAGCAGTTGGGACACTGCCTTCTACGAGCAGTACTTC. Its protein product is CASSWDTAFYEQYF.

This clone was picked up a small number of times. The chain employs TRBV27 and TRBJ2-1; D is unclear. The CDR3 length is 14 residues. Germline V gene lookup returns CDR1 MNHEY and CDR2 SMNVEV (reference sequence). Trimming removed 6 bases from V and 6 bases from J, with 15 bases in between. The CDR3 bases are TGTGCCAGCAGACCTAACTCCGATTTCAATGAGCAGTTCTTC. Protein: CASRPNSDFNEQFF.

This clone was counted a few times. The gene calls are TRBV7-2 and TRBJ2-1; 7 nucleotides match TRBD2. Trimming cost V 3 bases and J 13 bases; bases outside gene matches: 9. Germline lookup yields CDR1 SGHTA and CDR2 FQGNSA. The CDR3 is 13 residues long. The CDR3 sequence: CASSFGLDFEQFF. CDR3 DNA: TGTGCCAGCAGCTTCGGACTAGATTTTGAACAGTTCTTC.

This clone was detected only a few times. CDR3 loop: CASSVVAEASGSLEQYF. CDR3 nucleotide sequence: TGTGCCAGCAGCGTAGTAGCAGAGGCTAGCGGGAGCCTCGAGCAGTACTTC. V is TRBV9 and J is TRBJ2-7, with 10 bases matching TRBD2. The CDR3 runs 17 residues. CDR1 is SGDLS and CDR2 is YYNGEE in the germline V gene. V lost 0 bases, J lost 6 bases, and 12 bases stayed unmatched. The complete variable domain, with remaining parts taken from reference TRBV9 and TRBJ2-7, reads DSGVTQTPKHLITATGQRVTLRCSPRSGDLSVYWYQQSLDQGLQFLIQYYNGEERAKGNILERFSAQQFPDLHSELNLSSLELGDSALYFCASSVVAEASGSLEQYFGPGTRLTVT.

This clone was observed a few times. J is TRBJ2-6 and V is TRBV11-2; D is ambiguous. V lost 5 bases, J lost 0 bases, and 2 bases lay in between. The germline gives CDR1 SGHAT, CDR2 FQNNGV. This CDR3 has 13 residues. DNA of the CDR3: TGTGCCAGCAGCCGCTCTGGGGCCAACGTCCTGACTTTC. Translation gives CASSRSGANVLTF.

This clone appeared a few times. V and J are TRBV28 and TRBJ2-6; possibly TRBD2 for D (7 bases). This CDR3 is 18 amino acids long. V lost 3 bases and J 5 bases, leaving 20 bases between the germline ends. The germline gives CDR1 MDHEN, CDR2 SYDVKM. The CDR3 spells CASSFPARGGFRANVLTF. Here the CDR3 DNA reads TGTGCCAGCAGTTTCCCGGCAAGGGGGGGTTTTAGGGCCAACGTCCTGACTTTC.

This sequence joins TRBV6-5 and TRBJ2-3, with a weak D call TRBD1 (6 bases). Trimming pared 9 bases from V and 1 base from J, leaving 14 bases between. Germline CDR1 and CDR2: MNHEY and SVGAGI. CDR3 size: 14 residues. CDR3: CASSDRGGTDTQYF. The CDR3 bases are TGTGCCAGTTCGGACAGAGGGGGCACAGATACGCAGTATTTT.

The chain employs TRBV2 and TRBJ1-1, with D possibly being TRBD1 (6 bases). The CDR3 spans 13 residues. Trimming took 8 bases from V and 3 from J, leaving 13 bases between them. Germline-derived CDR1 and CDR2 are SNHLY and FYNNEI. Written as DNA, the CDR3 is TGTGCCAGCGAACAGGGAGCGGACACTGAAGCTTTCTTT. It encodes CASEQGADTEAFF.

This clone was counted only a few times. The V call is TRBV4-1, the J call TRBJ2-5, with a tentative D call TRBD1 (5 bases). CDR3 length: 16 residues. V was shortened by 0 bases and J by 5 bases, with 16 bases between the two germline ends. The germline gives CDR1 MGHRA, CDR2 YSYEKL. The CDR3 nucleotides are TGCGCCAGCAGCCAAGATCCCAGGCCATCAGGGGAGACCCAGTACTTC. Protein sequence: CASSQDPRPSGETQYF.

CDR3 DNA: TGCGCCAGCAGCCCCAGGGTGGGACAGGGGCAAGAGACCCAGTACTTC. Protein product: CASSPRVGQGQETQYF. The chain carries TRBV5-1 and TRBJ2-5; 10 bases map to TRBD1. Germline values: CDR1 SGHRS, CDR2 YFSETQ. V lost 4 bases to trimming and J lost 2 bases; unmatched junction nucleotides: 8. This CDR3 is 16 amino acids long.

This clone was observed a few times. The rearrangement links TRBV28 to TRBJ2-7, with TRBD1 matching over 7 bases. This CDR3 spans 14 amino acids. The V gene end was trimmed by 5 bases and the J gene end by 3 bases; junction bases not matched to a gene: 7. Germline CDR1 is MDHEN and CDR2 is SYDVKM. The CDR3 loop reads CASSPRQGGYEQYF. The CDR3 DNA follows: TGTGCCAGCAGTCCAAGACAGGGCGGCTACGAGCAGTACTTC. Variable domain in full (rest from reference TRBV28 and TRBJ2-7): DVKVTQSSRYLVKRTGEKVFLECVQDMDHENMFWYRQDPGLGLRLIYFSYDVKMKEKGDIPEGYSVSREKKERFSLILESASTNQTSMYLCASSPRQGGYEQYFGPGTRLTVT.

This clone has only a few counts. The chain is built from TRBV10-3 and TRBJ2-2; weak D call: TRBD1 (6 bases). Germline V gene data show CDR1 as ENHRY and CDR2 as SYGVKD. This CDR3 region has 16 residues. The V end lost 4 bases, the J end lost 0 bases, and 12 bases lay between the germline ends. CDR3 residues: CAISGQGRSNTGELFF. The CDR3 DNA reads as TGTGCCATCAGTGGGCAGGGGCGATCGAACACCGGGGAGCTGTTTTTT.